The sequence of this T cell receptor beta chain was determined in a study of blood T cell repertoires in COVID-19. Trimming cost V 3 bases and J 6 bases, with 11 bases left between them. The CDR3 length is 13 residues. Generated by immunoSEQ multiplex PCR, the TCRdb table keeps only in-frame clones and is missing some. The sample has over 15,000 clones; around 77% are singletons. The sequenced sample was peripheral blood. The chain carries TRBV12-3 or TRBV12-4 and TRBJ1-1, with a possible D match to TRBD1 (6 bases). The receptor was isolated from a man aged 65 to 79 with COVID-19, enrolled during active disease. This CDR3 is CASSFDRWAEAFF. The CDR3 DNA reads as TGTGCCAGCAGTTTCGACAGGTGGGCTGAAGCTTTCTTT.